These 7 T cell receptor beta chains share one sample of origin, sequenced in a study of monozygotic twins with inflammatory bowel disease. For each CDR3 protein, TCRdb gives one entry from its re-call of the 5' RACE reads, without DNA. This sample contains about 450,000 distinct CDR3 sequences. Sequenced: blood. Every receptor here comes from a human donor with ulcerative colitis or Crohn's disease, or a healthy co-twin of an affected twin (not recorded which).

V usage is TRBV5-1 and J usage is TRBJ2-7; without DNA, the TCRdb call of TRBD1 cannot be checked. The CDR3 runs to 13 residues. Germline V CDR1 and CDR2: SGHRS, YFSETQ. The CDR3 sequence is CASSIGSDSVEYF.

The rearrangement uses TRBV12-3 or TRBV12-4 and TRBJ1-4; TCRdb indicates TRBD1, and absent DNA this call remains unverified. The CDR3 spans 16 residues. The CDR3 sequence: CASSFFLTGFSEKLFF.

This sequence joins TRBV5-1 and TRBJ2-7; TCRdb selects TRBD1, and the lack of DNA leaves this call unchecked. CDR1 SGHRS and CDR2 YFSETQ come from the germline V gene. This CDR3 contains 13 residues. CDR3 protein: CASSMTGLVEQYF.

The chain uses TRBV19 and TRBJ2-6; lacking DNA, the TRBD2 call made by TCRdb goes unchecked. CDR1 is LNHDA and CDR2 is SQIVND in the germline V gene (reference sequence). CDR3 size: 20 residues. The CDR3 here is CASSMSAFRAFSSGANVLTF.

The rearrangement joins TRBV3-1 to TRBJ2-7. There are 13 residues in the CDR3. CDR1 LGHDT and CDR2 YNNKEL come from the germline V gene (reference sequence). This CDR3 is CASSQVGGWEQYF.

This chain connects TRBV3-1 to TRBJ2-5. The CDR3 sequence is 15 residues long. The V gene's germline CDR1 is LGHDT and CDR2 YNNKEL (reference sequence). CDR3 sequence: CASSQGGVHSETQYF.

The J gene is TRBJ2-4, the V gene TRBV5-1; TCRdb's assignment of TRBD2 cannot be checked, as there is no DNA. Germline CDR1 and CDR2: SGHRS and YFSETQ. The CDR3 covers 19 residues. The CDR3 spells CASSPGWDPRDGGKNIQYF.